The entry that follows covers one TCR beta chain sequence. A few counts support this clonotype. Its cognate antigen has yet to be identified. Base qualities are not at hand, and no much larger clone is one base apart. To prepare the library, 5' RACE was applied. Instrument used: Illumina HiSeq 2500. A second PCR of 7 to 11 cycles was performed with a sample-barcoded 5' primer and a J-beta primer mix. A unique molecular identifier was introduced onto each TCR beta cDNA molecule by a template-switch 5' adaptor carrying 12 random nucleotides. Each sample yielded at least 3 million CDR3-containing paired-end reads. All of the RNA was converted into first-strand cDNA using the Mint cDNA synthesis kit, with a TRBC-specific oligonucleotide serving as the primer. All cDNA was treated with uracil-DNA glycosylase and then went through a first 18-cycle PCR with the universal primers M1SS and BC2_uni_R. Processing in the source paper ran as follows. Each sample was normalized by randomly selecting 1 million high-quality reads, each carrying a distinct molecular identifier. Instead of being binned into consensus sequences, reads that shared molecular identifiers were thrown out. CDR3 identification, clonotype clustering and error correction used MiTCR with a Q25 quality threshold and the strictest error-elimination algorithm. Lower-bound total TCR beta diversity was estimated with a nonparametric unseen species model using Euler transformation. TCRdb applied fastp at Q25 and MiXCR to the public reads, then kept only in-frame beta chains. A single entry per CDR3 protein holds the most common genes and DNA from its merged rows. The V and J calls, along with clone size, are taken from TCRdb and not from the paper's own processing. In all, the sample holds nearly 1 million distinct CDR3 sequences, and roughly 51% of those were seen once. The top ten constitute about 20% of the sample.

Donors were around 37 systemically healthy Caucasian individuals from Russia aged roughly 6 to 90 years. Each donor gave about 10 milliliters of peripheral blood, drawn into EDTA-treated Vacutainer tubes. Ficoll-Paque density-gradient centrifugation was used to isolate PBMCs, with at least 6.5 million per sample. Total RNA was extracted from PBMCs with Trizol reagent, with at least 5.5 micrograms obtained per sample. Naive CD45RAhigh/CD27high T cell percentages were measured by flow cytometry on a PBMC aliquot from every donor. Counted from cysteine to phenylalanine, this CDR3 has 14 amino acids. This entry keeps only the CDR3 DNA: 42 bases, framed from base 1. The junction carries 12 bases between V and J, which are trimmed by 3 bases and 3 bases respectively. This specimen belongs to a study of blood T cells in healthy people across ages (dated by TCRdb to 2015 to 2017). With respect to the entire study: Template switching captured roughly one uniquely barcoded TCR beta cDNA molecule per two T cells in model experiments. Donors were grouped into four age groups: young (average 16 years), middle-aged (approximately 41), aged (roughly 62) and long-lived (around 82). The study measured age-related changes in TCR beta repertoire diversity using deep sequencing normalized with unique cDNA molecular identifiers. Donors of different ages were randomly distributed across sequencing lanes to avoid experimental bias. Using the same blood draw, the study looked at two additional independent replicas of 1 million unique cDNA reads for two donors, one aged 18 to 29 and the other aged 80 or older.

What the study reported, not specific to this receptor: As age increased, observed TCR beta diversity per million T cells dropped in a roughly linear way, and a significant reduction was already evident by age roughly 36. Estimates of total diversity based on one million sequenced T cells were considered lower bounds and underestimates. Conclusive comparison of naive and antigen-experienced compartments was prevented by the profiling of bulk unsorted PBMCs. The percentage of naive T cells measured by flow cytometry correlated strongly with observed TCR beta diversity. Because donor CMV infection status was unknown, age-related changes in expanded clonotypes were potentially confounded. Compared with the aged group, the long-lived group had more naive CD4+ T cells, fewer expanded clones and increased TCR diversity, suggesting age selection.

The receptor chain draws on TRBV12-3 or TRBV12-4 and TRBJ2-7, and the D gene may be TRBD2, 6 bases matching. The origin of this receptor is a woman aged 60 to 75 in good health. Specimen: blood. The nucleotide sequence reads TGTGCCAGCAGTTTCGGTGGGGGAGGCTACGAGCAGTACTTC. This encodes CASSFGGGGYEQYF.